This T cell receptor (beta chain) appears in the sequencing data of a study of OX40 agonist ivuxolimab in advanced cancers. Germline V gene lookup returns CDR1 LNHDA and CDR2 SQIVND (reference sequence). The CDR3 contains 15 residues. V lost 5 bases and J lost 0; bases outside the gene matches: 6. Assay: immunoSEQ multiplex PCR; the TCRdb copy retains only in-frame clones and omits some. The repertoire has about 78,000 clones, 92% of them found once; the top ten carry around 2.8%. Patients were excluded for autoimmune disease history or systemic immunosuppression. The sample here was CD4+ or CD8+ T cells sorted from blood, taken in a trial of the OX40 agonist ivuxolimab. This TCR was sampled from an adult with an advanced solid tumor such as melanoma, head and neck, liver or kidney cancer. The chain uses TRBV19 and TRBJ1-1, with TRBD1 matching over 7 bases. The CDR3 spells CASSFSGTVNTEAFF. CDR3 DNA: TGTGCCAGTAGTTTTTCCGGGACAGTGAACACTGAAGCTTTCTTT.